The 20 T cell receptor beta chains given below trace back to one sample, sequenced in a study of CD8 T cells in ankylosing spondylitis. TCRdb reanalysed the 5' RACE reads using MiXCR and keeps one entry per CDR3 protein. Among some 340,000 distinct CDR3 sequences listed, about 14% were seen once. Sequencing was carried out using blood, either unsorted or a sorted T cell fraction (not recorded which). All receptors derive from a male donor with ankylosing spondylitis or in good health (not recorded which).

This clonotype has at least ten counts. The chain uses TRBV28 and TRBJ2-1, with 8 bases lining up with TRBD1. The germline gives CDR1 MDHEN, CDR2 SYDVKM. The CDR3 sequence is 13 residues long. Germline trimming cut 11 bases from V and 5 bases from J; bases unmatched to any gene: 8. For the CDR3, the DNA is TGTGCCGGCCGACAGGGGTGGAACAATGAGCAGTTCTTC. Protein sequence: CAGRQGWNNEQFF.

V usage is TRBV12-3 or TRBV12-4 and J usage is TRBJ1-5; TRBD1 might be the D (5 bases). There are 13 residues in the CDR3. The ends were cut back, 6 bases at V and 4 bases at J, with 10 bases in the middle. The CDR3 sequence is CASRQGENQPQHF. CDR3 coding DNA: TGTGCCAGCAGGCAGGGCGAGAATCAGCCCCAGCATTTT.

There are a few counts of this clonotype. The chain carries TRBV5-4 and TRBJ2-3; the match to TRBD2 covers 10 bases. CDR1 and CDR2 from the germline V gene are SGHNT and YYREEE (reference sequence). V shed 4 bases and J 2 bases; nucleotides not matched to a gene: 7. This CDR3 has 16 amino acids. The CDR3 loop reads CASSGRAGGTTDTQYF. CDR3 DNA: TGTGCCAGCAGCGGACGAGCGGGAGGGACCACAGATACGCAGTATTTT.

This clonotype was recorded many times. The chain employs TRBV12-3 or TRBV12-4 and TRBJ1-1, with D possibly being TRBD1 (5 bases). The CDR3 is 13 residues long. Trimming left V 1 base short and J 11 bases short, with 14 bases between. For the CDR3, the DNA is TGTGCCAGCAGTTTAGAGCAGGGAAAAAAGGCTTTCTTT. Encoded protein: CASSLEQGKKAFF.

This clonotype has a handful of counts. The rearrangement links TRBV9 to TRBJ2-5; D gene uncertain. Germline V CDR1 and CDR2: SGDLS, YYNGEE. V dropped 0 bases and J dropped 2 bases, with 11 bases sitting between them. This CDR3 comprises 15 residues. The CDR3 sequence is CASSVATGRQETQYF. The CDR3 coding sequence is TGTGCCAGCAGCGTAGCTACGGGCAGGCAAGAGACCCAGTACTTC.

This clonotype has just a few counts. The V call is TRBV5-1, the J call TRBJ1-3; D remains ambiguous. This CDR3 contains 15 residues. V was clipped by 3 bases and J by 0 bases, with 10 bases between them. Germline V gene data show CDR1 as SGHRS and CDR2 as YFSETQ. This CDR3 reads CASSSDGSSGNTIYF. DNA of the CDR3: TGCGCCAGCAGCTCCGACGGATCCTCTGGAAACACCATATATTTT.

The chain joins TRBV6-2 or TRBV6-3 to TRBJ1-1; a weak D match, TRBD1 (6 bases). This CDR3 comprises 13 residues. Trimming took 4 bases from V and 1 from J, leaving 7 bases between them. CDR1 is MNHEY, CDR2 SVGEGT, per germline. The CDR3 protein is CASSWTANTEAFF. The CDR3 nucleotides read TGTGCCAGCAGTTGGACAGCGAACACTGAAGCTTTCTTT.

The chain employs TRBV20-1 and TRBJ1-6; 9 nucleotides agree with TRBD1. The V gene's germline CDR1 is DFQATT and CDR2 SNEGSKA (reference sequence). Losses at the gene ends were 6 bases for V and 9 bases for J; bases not matched to a gene: 6. The CDR3 is made up of 13 amino acids. CDR3 protein: CSASGQGVSPLHF. The CDR3 DNA is TGCAGTGCCTCGGGACAGGGTGTTTCACCCCTCCACTTT.

The rearrangement links TRBV7-2 to TRBJ1-3; D might be TRBD1 (5 bases). CDR3 size: 15 residues. Germline-derived CDR1 and CDR2 are SGHTA and FQGNSA. Trimming cost V 2 bases and J 0 bases, with 8 bases left between them. CDR3 sequence: CASSLTGTSGNTIYF. The CDR3 nucleotides are TGTGCCAGCAGCTTAACGGGGACCTCTGGAAACACCATATATTTT.

J is TRBJ1-2 and V is TRBV20-1; 12 positions agree with TRBD1. The length of the CDR3 is 15 residues. The V gene's germline CDR1 is DFQATT and CDR2 SNEGSKA (reference sequence). V trimming: 5 bases; J trimming: 5 bases; junction bases outside the gene matches: 9. The CDR3: CSAYPGQGAGYGYTF. The CDR3 DNA reads as TGCAGTGCTTATCCGGGACAGGGGGCAGGGTATGGCTACACCTTC.

This clonotype was observed a few times. The chain links TRBV28 to TRBJ2-1; TRBD2 aligns across 11 bases. With V trimmed by 5 bases and J by 2 bases, 5 bases remained unmatched. CDR3 size: 16 residues. The germline V gene encodes CDR1 MDHEN and CDR2 SYDVKM. The DNA of the CDR3 is TGTGCCAGCAGTCATCTTAGCGGGAGGGCCTACAATGAGCAGTTCTTC. Translation gives CASSHLSGRAYNEQFF.

In its sample, this clonotype was seen a few times. J is TRBJ2-5 and V is TRBV3-1, with 7 bases fitting TRBD1. Trimming took 8 bases from V and 5 from J; bases not matched to a gene: 11. Germline CDR1 reads LGHDT; CDR2 reads YNNKEL (reference sequence). This CDR3 comprises 14 residues. DNA of the CDR3: TGTGCCAGCCGAAATTTAAGGGGGCTGGAGACCCAGTACTTC. Translating gives CASRNLRGLETQYF.

This clonotype occurred many times. The chain has TRBV20-1 and TRBJ1-1; 9 positions agree with TRBD1. CDR3 length equals 15 residues. V dropped 2 bases and J dropped 3; count of bases not matched to a gene: 7. Germline CDR1 reads DFQATT; CDR2 reads SNEGSKA (reference sequence). This CDR3 is CSARFYRGRDTEAFF. The CDR3 DNA follows: TGCAGTGCTAGATTTTACAGGGGGCGAGACACTGAAGCTTTCTTT.

The chain is built from TRBV9 and TRBJ1-1, with D possibly matching TRBD1 (5 bases). This CDR3 has 14 residues. Germline CDR1 is SGDLS and CDR2 is YYNGEE. Trimming removed 0 bases from V and 1 base from J, with 7 bases in between. CDR3: CASSVVTANTEAFF. The CDR3, as DNA: TGTGCCAGCAGCGTAGTGACAGCGAACACTGAAGCTTTCTTT.

This clonotype was detected only a few times. The chain couples TRBV3-1 to TRBJ1-1, with a tentative D call TRBD1 (5 bases). CDR1 and CDR2 from the germline V gene are LGHDT and YNNKEL (reference sequence). The CDR3 is 13 residues long. V was shortened by 0 bases and J by 11 bases, with 13 bases between the two germline ends. CDR3 in amino acids: CASSQEGRDEAFF. The DNA for the CDR3 is TGTGCCAGCAGCCAAGAAGGAAGGGACGAGGCTTTCTTT.

The CDR3 loop is CASSLSGERGNTIYF. In DNA, the CDR3 is TGCGCCAGCAGCTTGAGCGGGGAACGTGGAAACACCATATATTTT. This chain connects TRBV5-1 to TRBJ1-3; no definite D call. Trimming took off 1 base at V and 3 bases at J, with 11 bases between the two ends. Per the germline V gene, CDR1 is SGHRS and CDR2 is YFSETQ. The CDR3 covers 15 residues.

This sequence joins TRBV12-3 or TRBV12-4 and TRBJ2-7; weak D call: TRBD1 (7 bases). The CDR3 totals 14 residues. Trimming left V 3 bases short and J 4 bases short, with 13 bases between. The CDR3 region has the DNA TGTGCCAGCAGTTTCGTGACAGGGACTTACGAGCAGTACTTC. It codes for CASSFVTGTYEQYF.

The chain couples TRBV20-1 to TRBJ2-7; TRBD2 agrees at 7 bases. Looked up from germline, CDR1 is DFQATT and CDR2 is SNEGSKA (reference sequence). The J segment lost 3 bases and the V segment lost 6 bases, leaving 11 bases of the junction unmatched. This CDR3 has 14 amino acids. The CDR3 nucleotides are TGCAGTGCACGAGAGGGAGCGGGGAACTACGAGCAGTACTTC. Amino acid sequence: CSAREGAGNYEQYF.

J is TRBJ2-1 and V is TRBV5-1; TRBD2 might be the D (6 bases). The CDR3 contains 13 residues. Deletions cut 0 bases from V and 7 bases from J, with 8 bases between. Germline values: CDR1 SGHRS, CDR2 YFSETQ. The chain's CDR3 is CASSLASENEQFF. In DNA, the CDR3 is TGCGCCAGCAGCTTGGCTAGCGAGAATGAGCAGTTCTTC.

The chain links TRBV20-1 to TRBJ2-7; 10 nucleotides match TRBD1. CDR1 and CDR2 (germline): DFQATT, SNEGSKA (reference sequence). This CDR3 region has 13 residues. V shed 6 bases and J 4 bases; nucleotides not matched to a gene: 6. The CDR3: CSAARDRGYEQYF. The CDR3 DNA sequence: TGCAGTGCCGCAAGGGACAGGGGTTACGAGCAGTACTTC.